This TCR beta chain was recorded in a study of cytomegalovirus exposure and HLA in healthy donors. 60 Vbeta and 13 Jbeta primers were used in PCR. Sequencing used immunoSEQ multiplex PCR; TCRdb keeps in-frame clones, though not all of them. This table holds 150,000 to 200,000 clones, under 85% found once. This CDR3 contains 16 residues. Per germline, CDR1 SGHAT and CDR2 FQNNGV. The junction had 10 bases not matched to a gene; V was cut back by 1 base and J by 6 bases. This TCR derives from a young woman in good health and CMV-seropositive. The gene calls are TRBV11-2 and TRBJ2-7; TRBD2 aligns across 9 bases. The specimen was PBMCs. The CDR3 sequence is CASSLALAGRFAEQYF. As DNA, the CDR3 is TGTGCCAGCAGCTTAGCACTAGCGGGCCGTTTCGCCGAGCAGTACTTC.